One sample yielded the 9 T cell receptor beta chains listed below, sequenced in a study of blood T cell repertoires in COVID-19. Assay used: immunoSEQ multiplex PCR; TCRdb lists only in-frame clones, some missing. The sample holds about 170,000 clones, about 83% seen once. Sequencing was done on a sample of peripheral blood. The receptors derive from a woman in her seventies who had recovered from COVID-19.

This sequence joins TRBV13 and TRBJ2-1; weak D call: TRBD2 (6 bases). Trimming removed 2 bases at V and 10 bases at J, with 12 bases between. The CDR3 consists of 13 residues. Germline V gene lookup returns CDR1 PRHDT and CDR2 FYEKMQ (reference sequence). CDR3 DNA: TGTGCCAGCAGCTTAATAGGGCTAGCGGAGCAGTTCTTC. Translation gives CASSLIGLAEQFF.

The chain employs TRBV3-1 (or the pseudogene TRBV3-2) and TRBJ2-7; D call uncertain. This CDR3 contains 16 residues. The germline V gene has CDR1 LGHDT and CDR2 YNNKEL (reference sequence). V lost 0 bases and J 6 bases, leaving 18 bases between the germline ends. The CDR3 nucleotides read TGTGCCAGCAGCCAAGATCCGGCAGCGCCTCCCCTCGAGCAGTACTTC. Amino acid sequence: CASSQDPAAPPLEQYF.

This chain joins TRBV10-3 and TRBJ2-7; TRBD2 matches 8 bases. This CDR3 is built from 13 residues. V shed 1 base, J shed 6 bases, and the junction held 2 bases outside the gene matches. The germline gives CDR1 ENHRY, CDR2 SYGVKD. The CDR3 nucleotides are TGTGCCATCAGTGAGTTCCGGGAGGGCGAGCAGTACTTC. Protein sequence: CAISEFREGEQYF.

This clone occurred once. The chain recombines TRBV4-1 with TRBJ2-3; D possibly corresponds to TRBD1 (6 bases). This CDR3 spans 16 amino acids. CDR1 is MGHRA and CDR2 is YSYEKL in the germline V gene. The V end was cut by 2 bases, the J end by 1 base, with 13 bases between. The CDR3 loop is CASSQSYRVGTDTQYF. The CDR3 DNA reads TGCGCCAGCAGCCAATCCTACAGGGTTGGCACAGATACGCAGTATTTT.

The rearrangement links TRBV7-9 to TRBJ1-2; 7 positions match TRBD1. The J segment lost 4 bases and the V segment lost 1 base, leaving 6 bases of the junction unmatched. The CDR3 consists of 15 residues. The germline gives CDR1 SEHNR, CDR2 FQNEAQ (reference sequence). The DNA for the CDR3 is TGTGCCAGCAGCTTAGACGGCCCAGGGGGCTATGGCTACACCTTC. The encoded protein is CASSLDGPGGYGYTF.

J is TRBJ2-1 and V is TRBV19; 7 bases map to TRBD2. J was trimmed by 0 bases and V by 4 bases; bases with no gene match: 6. The CDR3 runs 16 residues. Germline V gives CDR1 LNHDA, CDR2 SQIVND (reference sequence). Here the CDR3 reads CASSTPAGTSYNEQFF. CDR3 nucleotide sequence: TGTGCCAGTAGTACCCCAGCGGGAACCTCCTACAATGAGCAGTTCTTC.

The J gene is TRBJ1-2, the V gene TRBV30; D gene ambiguous. V lost 0 bases and J lost 9, with 14 bases in between. The germline V gene encodes CDR1 GTSNPN and CDR2 SVGIG (reference sequence). This CDR3 is built from 13 residues. CDR3 nucleotide sequence: TGTGCCTGGAGTGTACGAAGTAGGAGGAGCTACACCTTC. Its protein is CAWSVRSRRSYTF.

The genes are TRBV28 and TRBJ1-2, with D possibly TRBD1 on 6 matching bases. V dropped 2 bases and J dropped 7 bases, with 11 bases sitting between them. The germline V gene encodes CDR1 MDHEN and CDR2 SYDVKM. The CDR3 length is 13 residues. In DNA form, the CDR3 reads TGTGCCAGCAGTTTAGGGACATCGGGTGGCTACACCTTC. Protein sequence: CASSLGTSGGYTF.

The chain is built from TRBV3-1 (or the pseudogene TRBV3-2) and TRBJ1-5; 9 bases match TRBD1. The CDR3 extends over 15 amino acids. The germline gives CDR1 LGHDT, CDR2 YNNKEL (reference sequence). V was clipped by 4 bases and J by 5 bases; unmatched bases: 6. As DNA, the CDR3 is TGTGCCAGCAGCCCAGGGACAGGGATCTATCAGCCCCAGCATTTT. This gives the protein CASSPGTGIYQPQHF.